These 21 T cell receptor beta chains were sequenced from one sample in a study of shared clonotypes between healthy human individuals. Measured with immunoSEQ multiplex PCR; TCRdb has only the in-frame clones, and not every one. The data show about half a million clones, with about four fifths seen just once and 13% held by the top ten. Material: PBMCs. The origin of the receptors is a woman in her thirties or forties in good health. Some clones in this sample may be carry-over from other donors' samples.

This clone was observed a handful of times. The chain links TRBV4-1 to TRBJ1-1; D gene uncertain. The V gene lost 4 bases and the J gene lost 11 bases, with 14 bases spanning the gap. In germline, CDR1 is MGHRA, CDR2 YSYEKL. There are 12 residues in the CDR3. Here the CDR3 reads CASSLLAGKAFF. The CDR3 nucleotides are TGCGCCAGCAGCCTGCTCGCGGGAAAGGCTTTCTTT.

The chain carries TRBV30 and TRBJ2-1, with D perhaps matching TRBD1 or TRBD2 (5 bases each). V was pared by 8 bases and J by 5 bases, with 16 bases between. The CDR3 loop spans 13 amino acids. Germline V gene data show CDR1 as GTSNPN and CDR2 as SVGIG (reference sequence). The CDR3 nucleotides are TGTGCCCTACGACGAGGGGTGGACAATGAGCAGTTCTTC. It is translated as CALRRGVDNEQFF.

The sample holds one count of this clone. The chain uses TRBV28 and TRBJ2-7, with D perhaps given as TRBD1 or TRBD2 (6 bases each). Trimming shortened V by 5 bases and J by 4 bases, and 18 bases separated the two germline ends. The CDR3 has 15 amino acids. Germline values: CDR1 MDHEN, CDR2 SYDVKM. The CDR3 protein is CASSNSGGAIYEQYF. The CDR3 nucleotides are TGTGCCAGCAGTAATTCCGGGGGCGCGATTTACGAGCAGTACTTC.

This clone was observed a handful of times. V usage is TRBV6-5 and J usage is TRBJ2-1, with D maybe TRBD1 (5 bases). The CDR3 consists of 14 residues. Looked up from germline, CDR1 is MNHEY and CDR2 is SVGAGI. Trimming stripped 4 bases from V and 3 bases from J, with 10 bases between. CDR3: CASSWGGDYNEQFF. The CDR3 coding sequence is TGTGCCAGCAGTTGGGGCGGAGACTACAATGAGCAGTTCTTC.

This clone has just one count. CDR3 region: CASSWTVSSYEQYF. For the CDR3, the DNA is TGTGCCAGCAGTTGGACAGTGAGCTCCTACGAGCAGTACTTC. V gene TRBV27 combines with J gene TRBJ2-5; TRBD1 is a possible D gene (6 bases). The DNA end is more similar to TRBJ2-7, so the J call may be wrong. Germline CDR1 reads MNHEY; CDR2 reads SMNVEV (reference sequence). The CDR3 is 14 amino acids.

On this clone itself: This same CDR3 is encoded by further DNA sequences in the sample. This chain links TRBV28 with TRBJ1-1; D is undetermined. The CDR3 length is 11 residues. Germline values: CDR1 MDHEN, CDR2 SYDVKM. Trimming took off 3 bases at V and 7 bases at J, with 6 bases between the two ends. CDR3 residues: CASSFRSEAFF. CDR3 bases: TGTGCCAGCAGTTTTAGAAGTGAAGCTTTCTTT.

This chain connects TRBV28 to TRBJ2-3; no firm D call. This CDR3 comprises 14 residues. The ends were cut back, 6 bases at V and 0 bases at J, with 10 bases in the middle. Germline loops: CDR1 MDHEN, CDR2 SYDVKM. The CDR3 loop reads CASSPPGSTDTQYF. CDR3 coding DNA: TGTGCCAGCAGCCCACCCGGGAGCACAGATACGCAGTATTTT.

V is TRBV11-2 and J is TRBJ2-3; a possible D gene is TRBD2 (5 bases). The CDR3 covers 16 residues. Trimming cost V 8 bases and J 4 bases, with 22 bases left between them. From germline, CDR1 is SGHAT and CDR2 FQNNGV. The CDR3 reads CASALGGAMGADTQYF. The DNA of the CDR3 is TGTGCCAGCGCCTTGGGTGGCGCGATGGGAGCAGATACGCAGTATTTT.

The CDR3 nucleotides read TGTGCCATCAGTGAGGTAAATGGCTACACCTTC. It yields the protein CAISEVNGYTF. The chain couples TRBV10-3 to TRBJ1-2; D is uncertain. The CDR3 is made up of 11 amino acids. Trimming cost V 2 bases and J 6 bases, with 4 bases left between them. Germline CDR1 and CDR2: ENHRY and SYGVKD.

V is TRBV18 and J is TRBJ2-7, with 8 bases aligning to TRBD1. The length of the CDR3 is 15 residues. CDR1 KGHSH and CDR2 LQKENI come from the germline V gene. The V and J ends lost 1 base and 3 bases, in that order; junction bases with no gene match: 5. The CDR3 sequence: CASSPRQGADYEQYF. DNA of the CDR3: TGTGCCAGCTCACCACGTCAGGGGGCGGACTACGAGCAGTACTTC. The variable domain in full, with the rest retrieved from reference TRBV18 and TRBJ2-7, is NAGVMQNPRHLVRRRGQEARLRCSPMKGHSHVYWYRQLPEEGLKFMVYLQKENIIDESGMPKERFSAEFPKEGPSILRIQQVVRGDSAAYFCASSPRQGADYEQYFGPGTRLTVT.

This sequence joins TRBV18 and TRBJ1-5; TRBD1 might be the D (5 bases). Per germline, CDR1 KGHSH and CDR2 LQKENI. This CDR3 is built from 13 residues. Trimming pared 5 bases from V and 6 bases from J, leaving 11 bases between. CDR3 sequence reads: CASSEGPGQPQHF. In DNA form, the CDR3 reads TGTGCCAGCTCAGAGGGACCCGGTCAGCCCCAGCATTTT.

V gene TRBV14 combines with J gene TRBJ2-1; possible D gene TRBD2, 5 bases. The CDR3 covers 15 residues. Trimming took 0 bases from V and 7 from J, leaving 13 bases between them. Germline CDR1 SGHDN, CDR2 FVKESK. CDR3 nucleotides: TGTGCCAGCAGCCAAGACCGGCGGGTTAAGAATGAGCAGTTCTTC. As protein: CASSQDRRVKNEQFF.

This clone has ten or more counts. The rearrangement uses TRBV13 and TRBJ1-2; no definite D call. Germline CDR1 is PRHDT and CDR2 is FYEKMQ (reference sequence). The CDR3 is made up of 13 amino acids. V lost 4 bases and J lost 2, with 8 bases in between. In nucleotides, the CDR3 is TGTGCCAGCAGCTCCTCAAGGAACTATGGCTACACCTTC. Amino acid sequence: CASSSSRNYGYTF.

V gene TRBV10-3 combines with J gene TRBJ2-7; 9 nucleotides line up with TRBD1. The germline V gene has CDR1 ENHRY and CDR2 SYGVKD. Trimming took 6 bases from V and 3 from J; bases not matched to a gene: 3. CDR3 length: 13 residues. CDR3 in DNA: TGTGCCATCAGATCGGGACAGGGCTACGAGCAGTACTTC. This translates into CAIRSGQGYEQYF.

This chain links TRBV28 with TRBJ2-3, with 12 bases identical to TRBD1. This CDR3 is built from 17 residues. CDR1 MDHEN and CDR2 SYDVKM come from the germline V gene. V dropped 5 bases and J dropped 0; count of bases not matched to a gene: 6. The CDR3 sequence: CASSVGQGAQSTDTQYF. The CDR3 DNA is TGTGCCAGCAGTGTGGGACAGGGGGCGCAAAGCACAGATACGCAGTATTTT.

The chain employs TRBV11-2 and TRBJ2-5, with TRBD2 as a possible D gene (6 bases). Trimming removed 8 bases at V and 7 bases at J, with 26 bases between. The CDR3 spans 16 residues. The germline V gene encodes CDR1 SGHAT and CDR2 FQNNGV. The CDR3 protein is CASLSAQGAAGRTQYF. The CDR3 nucleotides read TGTGCCAGCTTAAGTGCCCAAGGAGCGGCGGGGAGGACCCAGTACTTC.

The V and J genes are TRBV5-4 and TRBJ2-3; TRBD2 agrees at 12 bases. Germline V gene sequence: CDR1 SGHNT, CDR2 YYREEE (reference sequence). The CDR3 consists of 16 residues. J gave up 4 bases and V 6 bases, and 9 bases lay outside the gene matches. DNA for the CDR3: TGTGCCAGCAACCGGGCCCCTAGCGGGAGGGCAGATACGCAGTATTTT. Translated, it gives CASNRAPSGRADTQYF.

The chain employs TRBV5-4 and TRBJ2-1, with D perhaps TRBD2 (6 bases). Germline V gives CDR1 SGHNT, CDR2 YYREEE (reference sequence). Trimming left V 4 bases short and J 7 bases short, with 15 bases between. The CDR3 covers 14 residues. CDR3 amino acids: CASSRMAGRNEQFF. CDR3 bases: TGTGCCAGCAGCCGGATGGCGGGGAGGAATGAGCAGTTCTTC.

The rearrangement uses TRBV7-2 and TRBJ1-2, with a possible D match to TRBD1 (6 bases). Per the germline V gene, CDR1 is SGHTA and CDR2 is FQGNSA. The CDR3 has 15 residues. The V gene lost 5 bases and the J gene lost 3 bases, with 16 bases spanning the gap. CDR3 sequence reads: CASSPGGGSDYGYTF. The CDR3 nucleotides read TGTGCCAGCAGCCCCGGCGGGGGCAGCGACTATGGCTACACCTTC.

On this clone: Other DNA sequences in this specimen translate into the identical CDR3. The chain employs TRBV5-1 and TRBJ2-7, with D possibly called TRBD1 or TRBD2 (5 bases each). This CDR3 region has 13 residues. The V gene lost 4 bases and the J gene lost 0 bases, with 8 bases spanning the gap. CDR1 is SGHRS, CDR2 YFSETQ, per germline. In nucleotides, the CDR3 is TGCGCCAGCAGCCGGGACCGCTCCTACGAGCAGTACTTC. This translates into CASSRDRSYEQYF. Looking up the rest from reference TRBV5-1 and TRBJ2-7 gives the full variable domain: KAGVTQTPRYLIKTRGQQVTLSCSPISGHRSVSWYQQTPGQGLQFLFEYFSETQRNKGNFPGRFSGRQFSNSRSEMNVSTLELGDSALYLCASSRDRSYEQYFGPGTRLTVT.

The DNA for the CDR3 is TGTGCCAGCAGTTCTAGACTAGCGGGAGGACGCGAGCAGTACTTC. Protein sequence: CASSSRLAGGREQYF. The gene calls are TRBV27 and TRBJ2-7; TRBD2 aligns across 13 bases. V gave up 4 bases and J gave up 6 bases; unmatched junction bases: 6. The CDR3 is 15 residues long. Germline CDR1 and CDR2: MNHEY and SMNVEV (reference sequence).